Listed below are T cell receptor beta chains from one sample, sequenced in a study of blood T cell repertoires in COVID-19. Using immunoSEQ multiplex PCR, the repertoire was profiled, and TCRdb retains in-frame clones only, with some absent. This table has 95,000 to 120,000 clones, around 90% appearing once. The sequenced sample consisted of peripheral blood. These receptors were obtained from a human donor in a cohort sampled during active COVID-19. Each CDR3 is given with its conserved first and last residue. A D gene is named only where the DNA matches it firmly. The size entry is marked missing in some rows and otherwise reads once, few, many or a size class.

V gene	CDR3 length	J gene	D gene	clone size	CDR3 DNA	CDR3 protein
TRBV9	15	TRBJ2-2	NA	NA	TGTGCCAGCAGCGTGAGCACACCGGGCACCGGGGAGCTGTTTTTT	CASSVSTPGTGELFF
TRBV4-1	16	TRBJ2-7	TRBD1	NA	TGCGCCAGCAGCCAAGATTCGGACAGGGGGCTGTACGAGCAGTACTTC	CASSQDSDRGLYEQYF
TRBV10-2	13	TRBJ2-3	NA	NA	TGCGCCAGCATTCTGTCGGGGACAGATACGCAGTATTTT	CASILSGTDTQYF
TRBV10-2	14	TRBJ1-1	NA	NA	TGCGCCAGCAGTGCGCGTCGGGGGAACACTGAAGCTTTCTTT	CASSARRGNTEAFF
TRBV7-7	16	TRBJ2-1	TRBD2	NA	TGTGCTAGCAGCCAGCTAGGACGGACTAGCGTGTCTGAGCAGTTCTTC	CASSQLGRTSVSEQFF
TRBV11-2	15	TRBJ2-3	TRBD2	NA	TGTGCCAGCAGCCCGACTAGCGGGAGGGGAGAAGGGCAGTATTTT	CASSPTSGRGEGQYF
TRBV19	14	TRBJ1-6	NA	NA	TGTGCCTGTGCGGTGACCTCCTATAATTCACCCCTCCACTTT	CACAVTSYNSPLHF
TRBV27	15	TRBJ1-1	NA	NA	TGTGCCAGCAGTTTTCGAGAACGAGGTTTCACTGAAGCTTTCTTT	CASSFRERGFTEAFF
TRBV27	15	TRBJ2-1	NA	NA	TGTGCCAGCAGTTTATTCTGGAGCTCCTACAATGAGCAGTTCTTC	CASSLFWSSYNEQFF
TRBV15	15	TRBJ2-1	TRBD1	NA	TGTGCCACCCGAACGGGACAGGGGATAAACAATGAGCAGTTCTTC	CATRTGQGINNEQFF
TRBV5-1	13	TRBJ1-1	NA	NA	TGCGCCAGCAGCCGACGGGTGAACACTGAAGCTTTCTTT	CASSRRVNTEAFF
TRBV5-1	14	TRBJ2-7	TRBD2	NA	TGCGCCAGCAGCTTCAATAGCGGGGACTACGAGCAGTACTTC	CASSFNSGDYEQYF
TRBV9	15	TRBJ2-7	NA	once	TGTGCCAGCAGCGGGGGTCCAGGGAGGTCCTACGAGCAGTACTTC	CASSGGPGRSYEQYF